The 10 T cell receptor beta chains below were found in one sample sequenced in a study of T-cell reconstitution after alpha-beta-depleted transplantation in children. Preparation of the TCRbeta library involved a method that used unique molecular identifiers. Using its own MiXCR run on the PCR reads, TCRdb lists one record per CDR3 protein. Among about a million distinct CDR3 sequences listed, around 30% were seen once. This material consisted of PBMCs, mostly from graft donor cells, taken 360 days after TCRalphabeta/CD19-depleted stem cell transplant. These receptors were obtained from a boy in the first two years of life who had a stem cell transplant for SCID, so the T cells may come from the graft donor.

The chain links TRBV7-2 to TRBJ2-1; no reliable D call. V dropped 5 bases and J dropped 0 bases, with 8 bases sitting between them. Per the germline V gene, CDR1 is SGHTA and CDR2 is FQGNSA. The CDR3 sequence is 14 residues long. The DNA of the CDR3 is TGTGCCAGCAGCCTCTACCCCTCCTACAATGAGCAGTTCTTC. Translating it yields CASSLYPSYNEQFF.

This clonotype was counted only a few times. The rearrangement uses TRBV29-1 and TRBJ2-7; TRBD1 is a possible D gene (6 bases). Germline CDR1 reads SQVTM; CDR2 reads ANQGSEA. Deletions cut 3 bases from V and 1 base from J, with 10 bases between. There are 13 residues in the CDR3. CDR3 residues: CSVEKGESYEQYF. The DNA for the CDR3 is TGCAGCGTTGAGAAGGGGGAATCCTACGAGCAGTACTTC.

This clonotype was seen only a few times. The CDR3 region has the DNA TGTGCCAGCAGGGGAGGAAACAATGAGCAGTTCTTC. It yields the protein CASRGGNNEQFF. This chain links TRBV28 with TRBJ2-1; a weak D match, TRBD2 (6 bases). The V end lost 6 bases, the J end lost 5 bases, and 8 bases lay between the germline ends. CDR3 size: 12 residues. The V gene's germline CDR1 is MDHEN and CDR2 SYDVKM.

The CDR3 here is CSVDGGGQLDYGYTF. The DNA of the CDR3 is TGCAGCGTTGATGGTGGAGGGCAGTTAGACTATGGCTACACCTTC. This sequence joins TRBV29-1 and TRBJ1-2, with no clear D. Germline V gives CDR1 SQVTM, CDR2 ANQGSEA. Trimming pared 3 bases from V and 3 bases from J, leaving 17 bases between. The CDR3 runs to 15 residues.

J is TRBJ1-2 and V is TRBV11-1; D not resolved. The CDR3 sequence is 16 residues long. Germline values: CDR1 SGHAT, CDR2 FQDESV (reference sequence). V was cut by 7 bases and J by 7 bases, with 25 bases left in between. CDR3 sequence (DNA): TGTGCCAGCAATGGGGTGGCAGACATGCAACTGAGTGGCTACACCTTC. It specifies CASNGVADMQLSGYTF.

This clonotype turned up a few times. This rearrangement joins TRBV7-8 to TRBJ2-5; unclear D gene. Germline-derived CDR1 and CDR2 are SGHVS and FQNEAQ. V was trimmed by 5 bases and J by 5 bases, leaving 15 bases between them. CDR3 size: 14 residues. The DNA for the CDR3 is TGTGCCAGCAGCATGAGACCCCTGGGGGAGACCCAGTACTTC. It is translated as CASSMRPLGETQYF.

The chain has TRBV12-3 or TRBV12-4 and TRBJ2-1, with TRBD2 matching over 9 bases. V was clipped by 7 bases and J by 10 bases; unmatched bases: 17. This CDR3 spans 16 amino acids. Here the CDR3 DNA reads TGTGCCAGCAATCCCGGGGTGGTGGGACTAGCCCCCGAGCAGTTCTTC. Protein product: CASNPGVVGLAPEQFF.

This clonotype has more than one count but fewer than ten. This sequence joins TRBV6-1 and TRBJ2-7, with D possibly matching TRBD2 (7 bases). This CDR3 comprises 18 residues. Per germline, CDR1 MNHNS and CDR2 SASEGT. With 6 bases removed from V and 3 bases from J, the gap between germline ends came to 27 bases. The CDR3 DNA reads TGTGCCAGCAGCAGGTTGTGGGGGGGCCAGGGGCCCTTCTACGAGCAGTACTTC. This encodes CASSRLWGGQGPFYEQYF.

The J gene is TRBJ2-2, the V gene TRBV6-2 or TRBV6-3; a possible D gene is TRBD2 (5 bases). This CDR3 has 14 amino acids. Trimming stripped 4 bases from V and 3 bases from J, with 9 bases between. Germline V gives CDR1 MNHEY, CDR2 SVGEGT. CDR3 nucleotides: TGTGCCAGCAGTTTTATCGGGGACACCGGGGAGCTGTTTTTT. Amino acid sequence: CASSFIGDTGELFF.

The V gene is TRBV12-3 or TRBV12-4, the J gene TRBJ1-6, with TRBD1 matching over 7 bases. The CDR3 is made up of 14 amino acids. V was pared by 2 bases and J by 6 bases, with 1 base of the junction left unmatched. For the CDR3, the DNA is TGTGCCAGCAGTTTACGGGACAGTAATTCACCCCTCCACTTT. Amino acids: CASSLRDSNSPLHF.